The present entry profiles one T cell receptor (beta chain) with its context. The data stem from a study of cytomegalovirus exposure and HLA in healthy donors. The PCR had 60 Vbeta and 13 Jbeta primers. Assay used: immunoSEQ multiplex PCR; TCRdb lists only in-frame clones, some missing. The sample data list 70,000 to 80,000 clones. The CDR3 extends over 14 amino acids. CDR1 and CDR2 from the germline V gene are LNHDA and SQIVND (reference sequence). V shed 4 bases and J 2 bases; nucleotides not matched to a gene: 3. The genes are TRBV19 and TRBJ2-7; 9 bases are a match to TRBD1. Input material: PBMCs. The TCR comes from a man in his forties in good health and CMV-seronegative. The CDR3 nucleotides are TGTGCCAGTAGTACCCGGGACAGGGCCTACGAGCAGTACTTC. It yields the protein CASSTRDRAYEQYF.